What follows are 10 T cell receptor beta chains derived from one specimen sequenced in a study of OX40 agonist ivuxolimab in advanced cancers. Produced via immunoSEQ multiplex PCR; TCRdb's table is partial and in-frame only. Of about 79,000 clones listed, roughly 88% are singletons. The input for sequencing was CD4+ or CD8+ T cells sorted from blood, taken in a trial of the OX40 agonist ivuxolimab. These receptors came from an adult with an advanced solid tumor such as melanoma, head and neck, liver or kidney cancer.

The rearrangement links TRBV2 to TRBJ2-7; a weak D match, TRBD2 (5 bases). V gave up 4 bases and J gave up 6 bases, with 10 bases separating them. This CDR3 spans 12 amino acids. Germline CDR1 is SNHLY and CDR2 is FYNNEI. This CDR3 reads CASSGAGAEQYV. The CDR3 DNA reads TGTGCCAGCAGTGGGGCGGGCGCCGAGCAGTACGTC.

The CDR3, as DNA: TGTGCCAGCTCACCTAGCAGGGGCGGAAACACCATATATTTT. It encodes CASSPSRGGNTIYF. The V gene is TRBV18, the J gene TRBJ1-3; tentative D call: TRBD1 (6 bases). V was clipped by 3 bases and J by 4 bases, with 10 bases between them. Germline V gene sequence: CDR1 KGHSH, CDR2 LQKENI. The CDR3 has 14 amino acids. The full variable domain, in which reference TRBV18 and TRBJ1-3 provide the parts outside the CDR3, is NAGVMQNPRHLVRRRGQEARLRCSPMKGHSHVYWYRQLPEEGLKFMVYLQKENIIDESGMPKERFSAEFPKEGPSILRIQQVVRGDSAAYFCASSPSRGGNTIYFGEGSWLTVV.

The rearrangement links TRBV6-4 to TRBJ2-5; unclear D gene. Between the trimmed V and J ends, which lost 3 bases and 5 bases, there was a span of 10 bases. From germline, CDR1 is MRHNA and CDR2 SNTAGT. The CDR3 length is 13 residues. The CDR3 loop reads CASSELAGETQYF. CDR3 in DNA: TGTGCCAGCAGTGAATTGGCCGGGGAGACCCAGTACTTC.

The chain uses TRBV7-9 and TRBJ2-3; D remains ambiguous. In germline, CDR1 is SEHNR, CDR2 FQNEAQ (reference sequence). The CDR3 sequence is 15 residues long. V lost 4 bases and J 6 bases, leaving 17 bases between the germline ends. The CDR3 DNA follows: TGTGCCAGCAGCTCGGACCACAATCCTTCCGATACGCAGTATTTT. It specifies CASSSDHNPSDTQYF.

The chain carries TRBV29-1 and TRBJ1-2; D is undetermined. The CDR3 length is 11 residues. V was cut by 6 bases and J by 8 bases, with 13 bases left in between. Germline CDR1 reads SQVTM; CDR2 reads ANQGSEA. The CDR3 loop reads CSVARGGGYTF. The CDR3 DNA reads as TGCAGCGTGGCACGGGGAGGAGGCTACACCTTC.

The J gene is TRBJ2-2, the V gene TRBV10-1, with 9 bases aligning to TRBD2. Germline-derived CDR1 and CDR2 are WNHNN and SYGVQD (reference sequence). V was pared by 7 bases and J by 4 bases, with 7 bases of the junction left unmatched. The CDR3 spans 15 residues. The CDR3 is CASKEVAGATGELFF. CDR3 sequence (DNA): TGCGCCAGCAAAGAAGTAGCGGGGGCCACCGGGGAGCTGTTTTTT.

This clone showed up just a few times. The chain carries TRBV18 and TRBJ2-7; 11 nucleotides align to TRBD1. The V segment lost 3 bases and the J segment 4 bases; nucleotides outside the gene matches: 5. Per germline, CDR1 KGHSH and CDR2 LQKENI. CDR3 length: 15 residues. The CDR3 nucleotides read TGTGCCAGCTCACCTCCGGGACAGGGGGGGTACGAGCAGTACTTC. Residues: CASSPPGQGGYEQYF.

The V call is TRBV18, the J call TRBJ1-6; 11 positions agree with TRBD1. The CDR3 has 14 amino acids. The germline CDR1 and CDR2 sequences are KGHSH and LQKENI. V was clipped by 4 bases and J by 10 bases; unmatched bases: 3. The CDR3 DNA reads TGTGCCAGCTCACTTGGACAGGGGGCCTCACCCCTCCACTTT. The encoded protein is CASSLGQGASPLHF.

The chain combines TRBV9 with TRBJ2-2; D uncertain. CDR3 length: 12 amino acids. Trimming took 5 bases from V and 4 from J, leaving 6 bases between them. The V gene's germline CDR1 is SGDLS and CDR2 YYNGEE. In DNA form, the CDR3 reads TGTGCCAGCAGTGTGGGCACCGGGGAGCTGTTTTTT. Its protein product is CASSVGTGELFF.

CDR3 in amino acids: CASSLPLTGVDTEAFF. The CDR3 DNA reads as TGTGCCAGCAGTTTGCCCCTGACAGGGGTCGACACTGAAGCTTTCTTT. The chain joins TRBV28 to TRBJ1-1; 8 bases agree with TRBD1. Unmatched junction bases numbered 9, after V lost 3 bases and J lost 3 bases. The CDR3 covers 16 residues. Germline V gene lookup returns CDR1 MDHEN and CDR2 SYDVKM.